A selection of T cell receptor beta chains follows, all from one sample in a study of CD8+ T cells in alopecia areata. Clones were read by immunoSEQ multiplex PCR, and TCRdb kept only the in-frame ones, dropping some. This table has some 150,000 clones, 58% appearing once. The sample was CD4+ T cells sorted from blood, taken at approximately week 61, from a patient treated with tofacitinib. These receptors were collected from a human donor with alopecia areata. Each CDR3 is given with its conserved first and last residue. Each record gives: V gene, clone size, J gene, D gene, CDR3 protein, CDR3 DNA. A D gene is named only where the DNA matches it firmly. Only part of the rows carry a size: once, few, many, or a class if the clone is expanded.

TRBV30	.	TRBJ2-7	.	CAWSFAGEQYF	TGTGCCTGGAGTTTTGCGGGCGAGCAGTACTTC
TRBV5-1	.	TRBJ2-3	TRBD2	CASSSTPGGTQYF	TGCGCCAGCAGCTCGACCCCCGGGGGGACGCAGTATTTT
TRBV5-1	.	TRBJ2-7	TRBD1	CASSLGDRGPDEQYF	TGCGCCAGCAGCTTGGGCGACAGGGGGCCTGACGAGCAGTACTTC
TRBV30	.	TRBJ1-5	TRBD1	CAWTASTGAGVSNQPQHF	TGTGCCTGGACCGCTTCCACAGGGGCAGGGGTGAGCAATCAGCCCCAGCATTTT
TRBV30	.	TRBJ2-7	.	CAWAGMRKGPSYEQYF	TGTGCCTGGGCTGGTATGCGGAAGGGCCCCTCCTACGAGCAGTACTTC
TRBV27	.	TRBJ1-2	.	CAGGRGAGYGYTF	TGTGCCGGGGGACGGGGGGCAGGCTATGGCTACACCTTC
TRBV30	.	TRBJ2-2	TRBD2	CASRGANTGELFF	TGTGCCTCGCGGGGGGCGAACACCGGGGAGCTGTTTTTT
TRBV29-1	.	TRBJ2-2	.	CSGRTANTGELFF	TGCAGCGGCAGGACGGCGAACACCGGGGAGCTGTTTTTT
TRBV29-1	few	TRBJ1-2	.	CSATPSLGNYGYTF	TGCAGCGCTACACCCTCGTTGGGAAACTATGGCTACACCTTC
TRBV25-1	.	TRBJ1-2	.	CASSGTTNYGYTF	TGTGCCAGCAGCGGGACAACTAACTATGGCTACACCTTC
TRBV5-1	.	TRBJ1-4	TRBD1	CASSRQTGRGEKLFF	TGCGCCAGCAGCCGCCAGACAGGGCGGGGTGAAAAACTGTTTTTT
TRBV4-1	.	TRBJ2-1	.	CASSQDSGLVAYNEQFF	TGCGCCAGCAGCCAAGATTCGGGGCTCGTTGCCTACAATGAGCAGTTCTTC
TRBV7-6	once	TRBJ2-7	.	CASSLTGNYEQYF	TGTGCCAGCAGCCTGACAGGCAACTACGAGCAGTACTTC
TRBV14	.	TRBJ2-7	TRBD2	CASSQGTSGALYEQYF	TGTGCCAGCAGCCAGGGTACTAGCGGCGCCCTCTACGAGCAGTACTTC
TRBV9	.	TRBJ2-7	.	CASSGRSSTGSTYEQYF	TGTGCCAGCAGCGGACGATCATCGACAGGTAGTACCTACGAGCAGTACTTC
TRBV29-1	.	TRBJ1-1	.	CSVEATEVTEAFF	TGCAGCGTTGAAGCAACAGAGGTGACTGAAGCTTTCTTT
TRBV30	few	TRBJ1-1	.	CAWSVGLGNTEAFF	TGTGCCTGGAGTGTCGGGTTGGGGAACACTGAAGCTTTCTTT
TRBV19	few	TRBJ1-2	.	CASSIGDYGYTF	TGTGCCAGTAGTATCGGGGACTATGGCTACACCTTC
TRBV6-1	once	TRBJ1-1	.	CASSGLFGTTEAFF	TGTGCCAGCAGTGGGTTGTTCGGGACCACTGAAGCTTTCTTT
TRBV30	once	TRBJ1-6	.	CAVDSESPLHF	TGTGCCGTGGACAGCGAATCACCCCTCCACTTT
TRBV6-5	.	TRBJ2-7	.	CASSRQTRAYEQYF	TGTGCCAGCAGTCGGCAAACCCGGGCCTACGAGCAGTACTTC
TRBV7-7	.	TRBJ2-5	.	CASGSGLGAETQYF	TGTGCTAGCGGATCGGGACTGGGCGCAGAGACCCAGTACTTC
TRBV4-1	.	TRBJ1-6	.	CASSQNEGRGNSPLHF	TGCGCCAGCAGCCAAAATGAAGGCAGGGGTAATTCACCCCTCCACTTT
TRBV2	.	TRBJ2-1	.	CASDRYNEQFF	TGTGCCAGCGACAGATACAATGAGCAGTTCTTC
TRBV10-3	once	TRBJ2-5	.	CAIRGGRAETQYF	TGTGCCATCAGGGGGGGCCGGGCAGAGACCCAGTACTTC
TRBV30	.	TRBJ2-1	.	CAWIRTDDNEQFF	TGTGCCTGGATTCGGACAGATGACAATGAGCAGTTCTTC